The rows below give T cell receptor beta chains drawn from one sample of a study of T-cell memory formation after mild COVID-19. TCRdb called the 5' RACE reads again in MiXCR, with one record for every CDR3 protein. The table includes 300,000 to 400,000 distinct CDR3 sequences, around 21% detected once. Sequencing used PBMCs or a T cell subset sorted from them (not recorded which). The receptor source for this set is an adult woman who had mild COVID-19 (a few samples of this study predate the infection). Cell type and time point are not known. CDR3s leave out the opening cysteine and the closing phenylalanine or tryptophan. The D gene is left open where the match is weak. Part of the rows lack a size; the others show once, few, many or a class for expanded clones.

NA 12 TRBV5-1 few ASSLEGRGYEQY
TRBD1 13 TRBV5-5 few ASSLGQGNADTQY
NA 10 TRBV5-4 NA ASTSEGDEQY
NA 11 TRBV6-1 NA ASSEGAADTQY
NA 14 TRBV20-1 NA SARASSYSTAYEQY
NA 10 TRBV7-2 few ASSAVGLSQF
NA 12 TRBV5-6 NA ASSLRQTGHEAF
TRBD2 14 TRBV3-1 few ASSQGTSSGGETQY
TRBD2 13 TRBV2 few ASSEGLAGEETQY
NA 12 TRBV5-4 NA ASSLPGGNSPLH
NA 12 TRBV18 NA ASSPAGSPNEAF
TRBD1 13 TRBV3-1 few ASSKQGARGETQY
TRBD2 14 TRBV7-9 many ASSSSGLARDNEQF
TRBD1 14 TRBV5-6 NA ASSTRAGGLGTEAF
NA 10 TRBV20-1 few SASEGPSEAF
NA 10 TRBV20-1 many SARRRAETQY
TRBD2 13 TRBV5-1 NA ASSPPSGGAGELF
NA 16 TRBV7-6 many ASSLGLGSPSNTGELF
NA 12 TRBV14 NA ASSQLGTPSTQY
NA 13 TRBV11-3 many ASSAGGTVADTQY
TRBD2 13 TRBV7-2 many ASSKGLAESNEQY
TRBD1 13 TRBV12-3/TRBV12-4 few ASSPRDRTNYGYT
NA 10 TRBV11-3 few ASSLEHGEAF
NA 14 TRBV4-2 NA ASSPRASLGNQPQH
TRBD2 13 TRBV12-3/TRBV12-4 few ASSLGLAVPGELF
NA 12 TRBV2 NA ASSWGTLNTEAF
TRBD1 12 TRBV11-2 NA ASSLGQGTQPQH
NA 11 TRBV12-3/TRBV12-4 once ASRNRPNTEAF
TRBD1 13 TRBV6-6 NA ASSTGGSPSYEQY
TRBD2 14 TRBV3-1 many ASSQVERGYYNEQF
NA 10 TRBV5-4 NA ASSSVGETQY
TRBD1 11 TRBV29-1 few SVVTGVNQPQH
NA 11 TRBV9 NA ASSVDLEETQY